This T cell receptor (beta chain) was sequenced during a study of T cell responses to AZD1222 COVID-19 vaccine. Looked up from germline, CDR1 is MNHEY and CDR2 is SVGAGI. V dropped 2 bases and J dropped 4 bases, with 15 bases sitting between them. The CDR3 is 16 amino acids. The assay was immunoSEQ multiplex PCR, and TCRdb's table has in-frame clones only and misses some. The data contain over 110,000 clones, 80% to 90% of them seen just once; the ten biggest clones take up approximately 1.5%. The source is an adult in good health. V gene TRBV6-5 combines with J gene TRBJ2-1, with D uncertain. Sequenced here: peripheral blood, sampled on day 0 of AZD1222 vaccination. CDR3 sequence reads: CASSYRPGPRYNEQFF. The CDR3 nucleotides read TGTGCCAGCAGTTACCGGCCAGGCCCTCGTTACAATGAGCAGTTCTTC.